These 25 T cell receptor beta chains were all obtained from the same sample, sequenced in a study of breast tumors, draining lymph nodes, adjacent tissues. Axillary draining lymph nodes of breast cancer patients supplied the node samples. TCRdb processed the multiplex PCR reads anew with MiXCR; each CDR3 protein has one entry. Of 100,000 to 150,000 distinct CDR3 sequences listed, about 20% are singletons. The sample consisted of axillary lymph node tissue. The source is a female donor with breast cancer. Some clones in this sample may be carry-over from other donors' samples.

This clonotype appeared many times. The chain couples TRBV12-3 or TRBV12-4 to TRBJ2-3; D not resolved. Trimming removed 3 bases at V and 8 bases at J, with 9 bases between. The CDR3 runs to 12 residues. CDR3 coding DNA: TGTGCCAGCAGTTTCGATCGAGTTACGCAGTATTTT. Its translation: CASSFDRVTQYF.

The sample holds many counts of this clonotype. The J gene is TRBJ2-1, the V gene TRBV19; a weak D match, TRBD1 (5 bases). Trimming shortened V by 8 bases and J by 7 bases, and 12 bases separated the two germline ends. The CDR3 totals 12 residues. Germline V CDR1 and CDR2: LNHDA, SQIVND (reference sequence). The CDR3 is CASSGAVNEQFF. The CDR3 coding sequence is TGTGCCAGTTCTGGGGCGGTAAATGAGCAGTTCTTC.

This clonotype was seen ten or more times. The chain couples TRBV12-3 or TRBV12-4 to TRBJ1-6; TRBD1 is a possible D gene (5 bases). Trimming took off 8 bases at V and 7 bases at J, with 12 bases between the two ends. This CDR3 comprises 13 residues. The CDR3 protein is CASASGRNSPLHF. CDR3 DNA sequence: TGTGCCAGCGCGTCAGGGCGAAATTCACCCCTCCACTTT.

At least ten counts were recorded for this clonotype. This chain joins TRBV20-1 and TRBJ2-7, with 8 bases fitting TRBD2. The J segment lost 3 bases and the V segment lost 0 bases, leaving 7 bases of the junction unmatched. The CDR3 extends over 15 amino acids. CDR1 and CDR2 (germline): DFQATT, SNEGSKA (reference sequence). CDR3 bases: TGCAGTGCTAGAGAGCCGGGACTAGGGTACTACGAGCAGTACTTC. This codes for CSAREPGLGYYEQYF.

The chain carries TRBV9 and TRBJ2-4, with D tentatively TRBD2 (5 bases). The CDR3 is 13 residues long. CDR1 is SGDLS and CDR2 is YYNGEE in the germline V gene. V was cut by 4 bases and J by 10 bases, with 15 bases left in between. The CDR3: CASSPRPGWIQYF. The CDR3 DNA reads TGTGCCAGCAGCCCCCGCCCGGGGTGGATTCAGTACTTC. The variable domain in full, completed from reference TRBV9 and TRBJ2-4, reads DSGVTQTPKHLITATGQRVTLRCSPRSGDLSVYWYQQSLDQGLQFLIQYYNGEERAKGNILERFSAQQFPDLHSELNLSSLELGDSALYFCASSPRPGWIQYFGAGTRLSVL.

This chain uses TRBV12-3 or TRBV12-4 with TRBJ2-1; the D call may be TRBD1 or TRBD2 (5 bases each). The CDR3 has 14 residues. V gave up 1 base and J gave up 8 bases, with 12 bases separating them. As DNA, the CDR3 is TGTGCCAGCAGTTTAGGAGGGGTTTACGATGAGCAGTTCTTC. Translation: CASSLGGVYDEQFF.

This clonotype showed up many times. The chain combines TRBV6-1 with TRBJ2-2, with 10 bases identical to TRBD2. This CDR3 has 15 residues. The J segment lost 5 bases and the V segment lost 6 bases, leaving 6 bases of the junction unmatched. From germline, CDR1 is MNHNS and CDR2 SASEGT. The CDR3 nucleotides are TGTGCCAGCAGGAGCCTAGCGGGAGTAACCGGGGAGCTGTTTTTT. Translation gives CASRSLAGVTGELFF.

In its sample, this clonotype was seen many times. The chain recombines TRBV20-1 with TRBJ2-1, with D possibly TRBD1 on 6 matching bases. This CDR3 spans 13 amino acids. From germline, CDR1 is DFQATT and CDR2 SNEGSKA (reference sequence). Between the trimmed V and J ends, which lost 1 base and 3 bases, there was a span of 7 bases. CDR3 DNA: TGCAGTGCTAGAGTACAGGGCTACAATGAGCAGTTCTTC. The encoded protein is CSARVQGYNEQFF.

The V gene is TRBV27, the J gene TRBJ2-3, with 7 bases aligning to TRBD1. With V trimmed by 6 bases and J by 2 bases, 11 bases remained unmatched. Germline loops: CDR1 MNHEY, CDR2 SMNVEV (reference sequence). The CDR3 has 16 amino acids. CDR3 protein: CASSFGPTGTTDTQYF. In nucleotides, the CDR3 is TGTGCCAGCAGCTTCGGGCCGACAGGGACCACAGATACGCAGTATTTT.

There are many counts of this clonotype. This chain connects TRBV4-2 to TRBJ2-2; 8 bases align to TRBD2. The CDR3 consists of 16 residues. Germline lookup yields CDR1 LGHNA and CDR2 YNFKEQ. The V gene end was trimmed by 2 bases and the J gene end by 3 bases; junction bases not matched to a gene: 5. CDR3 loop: CASSQRRGGDTGELFF. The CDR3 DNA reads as TGTGCCAGCAGCCAAAGACGGGGGGGCGACACCGGGGAGCTGTTTTTT.

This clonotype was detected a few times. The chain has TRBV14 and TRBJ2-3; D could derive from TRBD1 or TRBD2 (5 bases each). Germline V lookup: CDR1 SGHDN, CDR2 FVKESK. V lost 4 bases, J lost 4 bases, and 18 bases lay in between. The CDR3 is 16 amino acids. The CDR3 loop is CASSPSWVWGSDTQYF. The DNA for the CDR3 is TGTGCCAGCAGCCCATCCTGGGTTTGGGGGTCAGATACGCAGTATTTT.

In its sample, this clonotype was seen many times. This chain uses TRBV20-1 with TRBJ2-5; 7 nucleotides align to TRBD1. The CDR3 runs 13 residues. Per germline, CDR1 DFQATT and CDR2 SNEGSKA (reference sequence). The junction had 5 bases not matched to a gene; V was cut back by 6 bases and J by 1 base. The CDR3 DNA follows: TGCAGTGCGAGCCGGGACAGCCAAGAGACCCAGTACTTC. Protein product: CSASRDSQETQYF.

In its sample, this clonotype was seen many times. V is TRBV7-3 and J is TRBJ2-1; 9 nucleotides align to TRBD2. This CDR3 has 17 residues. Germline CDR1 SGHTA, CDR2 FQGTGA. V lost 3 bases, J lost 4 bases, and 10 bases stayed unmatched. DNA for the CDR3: TGTGCCAGCAGCTTCGTGCGTCTAGCGGGACCTTACAATGAGCAGTTCTTC. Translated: CASSFVRLAGPYNEQFF.

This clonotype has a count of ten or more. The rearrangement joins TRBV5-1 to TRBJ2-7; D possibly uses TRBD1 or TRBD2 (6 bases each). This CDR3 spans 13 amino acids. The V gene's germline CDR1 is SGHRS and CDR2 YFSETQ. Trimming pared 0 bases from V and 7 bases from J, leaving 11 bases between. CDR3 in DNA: TGCGCCAGCAGCTTGGCCGTAGGGGGGGAGCAGTACTTC. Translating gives CASSLAVGGEQYF.

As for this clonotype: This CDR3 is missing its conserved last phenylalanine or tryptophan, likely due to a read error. CDR3 in amino acids: CSVGKARGQPQHS. DNA of the CDR3: TGCAGCGTTGGTAAAGCGCGTGGTCAGCCCCAGCATTCT. The chain employs TRBV29-1 and TRBJ1-5; D is unresolved. There are 13 residues in the CDR3. The V end was cut by 4 bases, the J end by 6 bases, with 13 bases between. Germline V lookup: CDR1 SQVTM, CDR2 ANQGSEA.

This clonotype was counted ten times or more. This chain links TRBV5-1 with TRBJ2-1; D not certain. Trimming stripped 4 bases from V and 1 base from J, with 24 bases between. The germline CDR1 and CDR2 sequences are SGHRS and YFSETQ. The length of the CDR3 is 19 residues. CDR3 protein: CASSPKTMSRLYSYNEQFF. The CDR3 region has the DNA TGCGCCAGCAGCCCCAAGACAATGTCGCGGCTTTATTCCTACAATGAGCAGTTCTTC.

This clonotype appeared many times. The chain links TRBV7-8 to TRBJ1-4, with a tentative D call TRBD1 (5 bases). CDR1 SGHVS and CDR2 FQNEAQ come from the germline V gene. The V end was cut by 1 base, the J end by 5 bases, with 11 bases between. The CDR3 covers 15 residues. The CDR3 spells CASSLGGTGNEKLFF. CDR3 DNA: TGTGCCAGCAGCTTAGGGGGGACGGGCAATGAAAAACTGTTTTTT.

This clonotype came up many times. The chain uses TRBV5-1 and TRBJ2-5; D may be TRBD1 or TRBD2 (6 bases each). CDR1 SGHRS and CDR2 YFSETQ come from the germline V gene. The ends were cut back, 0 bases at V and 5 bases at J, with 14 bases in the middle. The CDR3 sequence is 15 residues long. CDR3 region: CASSLDGRRGETQYF. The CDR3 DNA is TGCGCCAGCAGCTTGGATGGTCGGAGGGGGGAGACCCAGTACTTC.

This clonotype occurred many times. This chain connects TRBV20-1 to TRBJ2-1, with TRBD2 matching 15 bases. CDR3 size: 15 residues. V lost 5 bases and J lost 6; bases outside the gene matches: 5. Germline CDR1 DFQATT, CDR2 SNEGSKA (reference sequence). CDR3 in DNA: TGCAGTGCTCCTGGGACTAGCGGGAGGTTCAATGAGCAGTTCTTC. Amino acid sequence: CSAPGTSGRFNEQFF.

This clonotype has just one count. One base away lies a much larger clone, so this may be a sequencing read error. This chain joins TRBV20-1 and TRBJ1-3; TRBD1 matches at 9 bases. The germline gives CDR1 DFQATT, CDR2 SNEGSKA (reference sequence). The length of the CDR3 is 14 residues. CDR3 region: CSARGPGQGSTIYF. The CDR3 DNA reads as TGCAGTGCTAGAGGCCCGGGACAGGGAAGCACCATATATTTT.

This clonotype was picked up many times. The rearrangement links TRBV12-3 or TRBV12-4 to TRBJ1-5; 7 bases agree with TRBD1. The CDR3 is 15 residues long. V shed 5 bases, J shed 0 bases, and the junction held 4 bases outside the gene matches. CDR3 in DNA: TGTGCCAGCAGTGTACAGGGGAATAGCAATCAGCCCCAGCATTTT. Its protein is CASSVQGNSNQPQHF.

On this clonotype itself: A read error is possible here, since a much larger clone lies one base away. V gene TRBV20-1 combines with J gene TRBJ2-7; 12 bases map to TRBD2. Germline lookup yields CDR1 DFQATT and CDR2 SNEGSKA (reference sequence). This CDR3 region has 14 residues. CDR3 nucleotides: TGCAGTGCTGGGTCTAGCGGGGGGGCCTACGAGCGGTACTTC. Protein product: CSAGSSGGAYERYF.

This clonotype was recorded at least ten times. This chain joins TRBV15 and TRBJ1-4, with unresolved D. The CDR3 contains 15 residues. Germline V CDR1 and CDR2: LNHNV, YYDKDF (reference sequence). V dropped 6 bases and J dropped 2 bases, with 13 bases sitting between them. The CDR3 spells CATRWLIGTNEKLFF. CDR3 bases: TGTGCCACCAGATGGCTAATCGGGACTAATGAAAAACTGTTTTTT. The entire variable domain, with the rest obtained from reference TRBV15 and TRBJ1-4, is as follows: DAMVIQNPRYQVTQFGKPVTLSCSQTLNHNVMYWYQQKSSQAPKLLFHYYDKDFNNEADTPDNFQSRRPNTSFCFLDIRSPGLGDTAMYLCATRWLIGTNEKLFFGSGTQLSVL.

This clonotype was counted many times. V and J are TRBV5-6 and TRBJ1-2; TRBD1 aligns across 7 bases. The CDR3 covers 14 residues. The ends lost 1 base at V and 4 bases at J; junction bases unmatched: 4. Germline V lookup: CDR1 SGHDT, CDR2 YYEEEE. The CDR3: CASSLTGTAYGYTF. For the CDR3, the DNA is TGTGCCAGCAGCTTGACCGGGACAGCCTATGGCTACACCTTC.

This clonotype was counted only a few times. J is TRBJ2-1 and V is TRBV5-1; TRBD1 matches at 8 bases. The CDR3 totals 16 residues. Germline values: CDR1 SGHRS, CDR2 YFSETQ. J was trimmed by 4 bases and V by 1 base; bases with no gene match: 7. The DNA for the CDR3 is TGCGCCAGCAGCTTGATACTTACAGGGGGATACAATGAGCAGTTCTTC. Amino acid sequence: CASSLILTGGYNEQFF.